The 28 T cell receptor beta chains in this list originate from one sample, sequenced in a study of Tregs in tolerant kidney transplant recipients. Recipients received nonmyeloablative bone marrow transplants from related graft donors, with transient mixed chimerism. Assay: immunoSEQ multiplex PCR; the TCRdb copy retains only in-frame clones and omits some. The sample has about 64,000 clones; 87% are singletons. The sequencing used CD4+ T cells from blood (PBMCs), collected 6 months after the transplant. The receptors shown here come from a human patient who received a combined kidney and bone marrow transplant. Some T cells may be graft donor cells.

This clone was seen just once. The chain joins TRBV7-3 to TRBJ1-1; possibly TRBD1 for D (5 bases). There are 13 residues in the CDR3. V was clipped by 5 bases and J by 2 bases, with 9 bases between them. Germline CDR1 reads SGHTA; CDR2 reads FQGTGA. The CDR3 region is CASSLDRNTEAFF. In DNA, the CDR3 is TGTGCCAGCAGCCTCGACAGAAACACTGAAGCTTTCTTT.

V is TRBV6-1 and J is TRBJ2-7, with 8 positions matching TRBD1. This CDR3 is 12 amino acids long. With 9 bases clipped from V and 2 bases from J, the junction kept 3 bases outside the gene matches. Germline CDR1 and CDR2: MNHNS and SASEGT. CDR3 nucleotides: TGTGCCAGTTCGGACAGGGCCTACGAGCAGTACTTC. It encodes CASSDRAYEQYF.

V and J are TRBV6-6 and TRBJ2-5; the D is unclear. Germline CDR1 is MNHNY and CDR2 is SVGAGI (reference sequence). The CDR3 loop spans 14 amino acids. Trimming removed 6 bases from V and 0 bases from J, with 11 bases in between. CDR3 nucleotide sequence: TGTGCCAGCAGGGAGCGCCAGTACCAAGAGACCCAGTACTTC. This encodes CASRERQYQETQYF.

CDR3 DNA sequence: TGCGCCAGCAGCCCACAGACAGGGTTGACTGGGGCCAACGTCCTGACTTTC. Its protein is CASSPQTGLTGANVLTF. V and J are TRBV5-1 and TRBJ2-6; 7 bases align to TRBD1. Unmatched junction bases numbered 9, after V lost 4 bases and J lost 2 bases. Germline lookup yields CDR1 SGHRS and CDR2 YFSETQ. The CDR3 totals 17 residues.

The V and J genes are TRBV5-1 and TRBJ2-2, with D maybe TRBD2 (5 bases). The germline V gene encodes CDR1 SGHRS and CDR2 YFSETQ. The CDR3 is made up of 14 amino acids. V gave up 4 bases and J gave up 3 bases, with 10 bases separating them. The CDR3 protein is CASSPRTDTGELFF. The CDR3, as DNA: TGCGCCAGCAGCCCTAGGACTGACACCGGGGAGCTGTTTTTT.

The chain uses TRBV5-4 and TRBJ2-1; TRBD2 matches 8 bases. Per germline, CDR1 SGHNT and CDR2 YYREEE (reference sequence). The ends lost 0 bases at V and 10 bases at J; junction bases unmatched: 12. This CDR3 has 16 residues. The CDR3 DNA sequence: TGTGCCAGCAGCTTGGAATCGGGAGGGCTCGTCAAGGAGCAGTTCTTC. The encoded protein is CASSLESGGLVKEQFF.

This chain links TRBV7-2 with TRBJ2-1; 7 bases fit TRBD2. The junction had 3 bases not matched to a gene; V was cut back by 1 base and J by 0 bases. The CDR3 sequence is 16 residues long. Germline V gives CDR1 SGHTA, CDR2 FQGNSA. The CDR3 region is CASSLGSSGSYNEQFF. The CDR3 nucleotides are TGTGCCAGCAGCTTAGGGTCTAGCGGCTCCTACAATGAGCAGTTCTTC.

This clone was seen just once. The chain is built from TRBV5-6 and TRBJ2-5, with TRBD2 matching 9 bases. Germline CDR1 and CDR2: SGHDT and YYEEEE. The CDR3 length is 16 residues. V shed 2 bases, J shed 5 bases, and the junction held 10 bases outside the gene matches. The CDR3 loop is CASSFGLASLLETQYF. The CDR3 DNA is TGTGCCAGCAGCTTCGGACTAGCGAGCCTTCTTGAGACCCAGTACTTC.

The V gene is TRBV29-1, the J gene TRBJ2-3, with D possibly being TRBD1 (6 bases). Germline-derived CDR1 and CDR2 are SQVTM and ANQGSEA. V lost 4 bases and J lost 3, with 8 bases in between. The CDR3 length is 12 residues. The CDR3 reads CSVAGVTDTQYF. The DNA of the CDR3 is TGCAGCGTTGCAGGGGTTACAGATACGCAGTATTTT.

The chain employs TRBV5-1 and TRBJ2-3; D perhaps matches TRBD2 (7 bases). The germline CDR1 and CDR2 sequences are SGHRS and YFSETQ. The V and J ends lost 0 bases and 2 bases respectively, with 13 bases between them. This CDR3 region has 16 residues. The CDR3 nucleotides are TGCGCCAGCAGCTTGGTGGCGGGGGCCCTCACAGATACGCAGTATTTT. This codes for CASSLVAGALTDTQYF.

The V call is TRBV19, the J call TRBJ1-2; D possibly corresponds to TRBD1 (6 bases). Germline values: CDR1 LNHDA, CDR2 SQIVND (reference sequence). The CDR3 totals 14 residues. Trimming stripped 7 bases from V and 5 bases from J, with 17 bases between. The CDR3 is CASNPQGGLYGYTF. DNA for the CDR3: TGTGCCAGTAATCCACAGGGAGGGCTTTATGGCTACACCTTC. Full variable domain (remainder filled in from reference TRBV19 and TRBJ1-2): DGGITQSPKYLFRKEGQNVTLSCEQNLNHDAMYWYRQDPGQGLRLIYYSQIVNDFQKGDIAEGYSVSREKKESFPLTVTSAQKNPTAFYLCASNPQGGLYGYTFGSGTRLTVV.

This chain joins TRBV7-2 and TRBJ2-1; TRBD1 aligns across 9 bases. The CDR3 totals 17 residues. J was trimmed by 7 bases and V by 4 bases; bases with no gene match: 14. The germline V gene encodes CDR1 SGHTA and CDR2 FQGNSA. The chain's CDR3 is CASSSSTGTGRRNEQFF. In DNA form, the CDR3 reads TGTGCCAGCAGCTCCTCTACCGGGACAGGGAGGAGGAATGAGCAGTTCTTC.

The chain uses TRBV7-9 and TRBJ2-7, with 9 bases fitting TRBD1. The CDR3 is 14 residues long. Trimming at V came to 5 bases and at J to 5 bases, leaving 7 bases not matched to a gene. Germline V gene data show CDR1 as SEHNR and CDR2 as FQNEAQ (reference sequence). In DNA, the CDR3 is TGTGCCAGCAGCCAAGACAGGGGGGATGACGAGCAGTACTTC. This sequence encodes CASSQDRGDDEQYF.

The V and J genes are TRBV14 and TRBJ1-3; 7 bases are a match to TRBD1. Trimming removed 8 bases from V and 3 bases from J; junction bases left unmatched: 4. The CDR3 extends over 13 amino acids. From germline, CDR1 is SGHDN and CDR2 FVKESK. The DNA for the CDR3 is TGTGCCAGCCAACAGGGGATTGGAAACACCATATATTTT. Protein sequence: CASQQGIGNTIYF.

The CDR3 is CASSAQDLYSGRTTYEQYF. The DNA for the CDR3 is TGTGCCAGCAGCGCCCAAGACCTCTATAGCGGGAGAACGACCTACGAGCAGTACTTC. The chain links TRBV13 to TRBJ2-7; TRBD2 agrees at 9 bases. The CDR3 spans 19 residues. V dropped 5 bases and J dropped 2; count of bases not matched to a gene: 19. In germline, CDR1 is PRHDT, CDR2 FYEKMQ (reference sequence).

This rearrangement joins TRBV11-2 to TRBJ2-7; 10 bases match TRBD2. V lost 5 bases and J lost 2; bases outside the gene matches: 9. This CDR3 is built from 16 residues. Germline CDR1 reads SGHAT; CDR2 reads FQNNGV. The CDR3 nucleotides are TGTGCCAGCAGCCGGGCAGGCCTAGCGGGGGCCTACGAGCAGTACTTC. It yields the protein CASSRAGLAGAYEQYF.

This clone was seen just once. This sequence joins TRBV5-3 and TRBJ1-1; no definite D call. TRBV5-3 has ORF status, its function being uncertain. This CDR3 comprises 15 residues. V was clipped by 0 bases and J by 1 base, with 10 bases between them. CDR3 residues: CARSLASLPNTEAFF. CDR3 in DNA: TGTGCCAGAAGCTTGGCCTCCCTCCCGAACACTGAAGCTTTCTTT.

For this clone: Other DNA variants within this sample encode the same CDR3. V and J are TRBV2 and TRBJ2-5; 8 nucleotides line up with TRBD1. The germline CDR1 and CDR2 sequences are SNHLY and FYNNEI. Unmatched junction bases numbered 5, after V lost 1 base and J lost 4 bases. CDR3 length: 15 amino acids. The DNA of the CDR3 is TGTGCCAGCAGTGAAGGCGGACAGGGAGGAGAGACCCAGTACTTC. As protein: CASSEGGQGGETQYF.

The sample holds one count of this clone. This sequence joins TRBV30 and TRBJ1-1; a possible D gene is TRBD1 (6 bases). Germline CDR1 GTSNPN, CDR2 SVGIG (reference sequence). V was cut by 6 bases and J by 3 bases, with 8 bases left in between. The CDR3 consists of 11 residues. CDR3: CACRGYTEAFF. CDR3 DNA sequence: TGTGCCTGCAGGGGTTACACTGAAGCTTTCTTT.

This clone was detected only once. Other DNA sequences of this sample code for an identical CDR3. The V gene is TRBV6-5, the J gene TRBJ1-2; TRBD1 is a possible D gene (6 bases). The CDR3 contains 12 residues. V was clipped by 6 bases and J by 2 bases, with 7 bases between them. Germline V gene sequence: CDR1 MNHEY, CDR2 SVGAGI. CDR3: CASRTGNYGYTF. The CDR3 coding sequence is TGTGCCAGCAGAACAGGGAACTATGGCTACACCTTC.

The chain links TRBV18 to TRBJ2-2, with D uncertain. CDR3 length equals 15 residues. Trimming took 3 bases from V and 6 from J, leaving 14 bases between them. Germline values: CDR1 KGHSH, CDR2 LQKENI. CDR3 sequence (DNA): TGTGCCAGCTCACCGGGCCGGCAAAAGTCCGGGGAGCTGTTTTTT. Translated: CASSPGRQKSGELFF.

The chain links TRBV6-1 to TRBJ1-4; D uncertain. Germline V CDR1 and CDR2: MNHNS, SASEGT. Trimming took off 5 bases at V and 6 bases at J, with 13 bases between the two ends. This CDR3 region has 14 residues. The chain's CDR3 is CASSHRGSDEKLFF. CDR3 in DNA: TGTGCCAGCAGTCATCGGGGTTCGGATGAAAAACTGTTTTTT.

V gene TRBV19 combines with J gene TRBJ2-7; TRBD2 might be the D (5 bases). This CDR3 contains 15 residues. Per germline, CDR1 LNHDA and CDR2 SQIVND (reference sequence). The germline V and J ends were trimmed by 1 base and 1 base, with 11 bases remaining between them. CDR3 nucleotides: TGTGCCAGTAGTATAGGAGGGAGTAAGTCCTACGAGCAGTACTTC. Translation gives CASSIGGSKSYEQYF.

This rearrangement joins TRBV18 to TRBJ2-3; D may be TRBD2 (6 bases). Per germline, CDR1 KGHSH and CDR2 LQKENI. Trimming removed 5 bases at V and 1 base at J, with 19 bases between. CDR3 length: 17 amino acids. CDR3 amino acids: CASSSRRGVGGTDTQYF. DNA for the CDR3: TGTGCCAGCTCAAGCCGGAGGGGAGTTGGTGGCACAGATACGCAGTATTTT.

This chain links TRBV20-1 with TRBJ2-1; maybe TRBD2 (6 bases). Trimming left V 2 bases short and J 10 bases short, with 9 bases between. CDR3 size: 11 residues. CDR1 and CDR2 from the germline V gene are DFQATT and SNEGSKA (reference sequence). CDR3 nucleotides: TGCAGTGCTAGAAGACTAGTAGAGCAGTTCTTC. Its protein is CSARRLVEQFF.

V and J are TRBV11-2 and TRBJ2-2; D gene unclear. The CDR3 is made up of 13 amino acids. CDR1 SGHAT and CDR2 FQNNGV come from the germline V gene. The ends were cut back, 8 bases at V and 0 bases at J, with 7 bases in the middle. CDR3 DNA: TGTGCCAGCGGTCACACGAACACCGGGGAGCTGTTTTTT. Encoded protein: CASGHTNTGELFF.

V gene TRBV2 combines with J gene TRBJ2-3; TRBD1 matches at 7 bases. The CDR3 is 13 amino acids. Per the germline V gene, CDR1 is SNHLY and CDR2 is FYNNEI. V lost 7 bases and J lost 7; bases outside the gene matches: 8. The CDR3 DNA follows: TGTGCCAGCAACGGACAGGAGCGACATACGCAGTATTTT. Its translation is CASNGQERHTQYF.

V gene TRBV27 combines with J gene TRBJ1-1, with 7 bases aligning to TRBD1. CDR3 size: 13 residues. Trimming cost V 7 bases and J 3 bases; bases outside gene matches: 5. The germline V gene encodes CDR1 MNHEY and CDR2 SMNVEV (reference sequence). CDR3: CASNRGRDTEAFF. In nucleotides, the CDR3 is TGTGCCAGCAACAGGGGAAGGGACACTGAAGCTTTCTTT.